This T cell receptor (beta chain) is from a study of PD-L1 blockade in urothelial cancer. As for the study in general: About 85% of the 29 patients were males with bladder-origin urothelial cancer. Blood was tested 3 weeks (second dose) and 6 weeks into treatment.

Repertoires were generated with immunoSEQ multiplex PCR, while TCRdb's copy carries only in-frame clones and drops some. The sample has under 55,000 clones, about 80% seen once; the top ten hold roughly 5%. The CDR3 totals 16 residues. From germline, CDR1 is MDHEN and CDR2 SYDVKM. With 6 bases clipped from V and 8 bases from J, the junction kept 9 bases outside the gene matches. Patients suffered from locally advanced or metastatic urothelial carcinoma. Peripheral blood mononuclear cells were collected from every patient before and during treatment, yielding between 1 and 8 samples per patient. The chain has TRBV28 and TRBJ2-1; 14 positions agree with TRBD2. Sequenced material: PBMCs, taken around atezolizumab (anti-PD-L1) treatment. The TCR comes from a man aged 35 to 55 with urothelial cancer. DNA of the CDR3: TGTGCCAGCAGGGGAGGGACTAGCGGGAGAATCCATGAGCAGTTCTTC. Its translation is CASRGGTSGRIHEQFF. Complete variable domain (other parts from reference TRBV28 and TRBJ2-1): DVKVTQSSRYLVKRTGEKVFLECVQDMDHENMFWYRQDPGLGLRLIYFSYDVKMKEKGDIPEGYSVSREKKERFSLILESASTNQTSMYLCASRGGTSGRIHEQFFGPGTRLTVL.